A single sample is the source of the 18 T cell receptor beta chains below, sequenced in a study of blood T cell repertoires in COVID-19. Repertoires were generated with immunoSEQ multiplex PCR, while TCRdb's copy carries only in-frame clones and drops some. The sample carries about 48,000 clones, about 85% recorded once. The source material was peripheral blood. These receptors originate from an older woman with acute or convalescent COVID-19.

The genes are TRBV5-1 and TRBJ1-1; no definite D call. Germline V CDR1 and CDR2: SGHRS, YFSETQ. Between the trimmed V and J ends, which lost 7 bases and 5 bases, there was a span of 12 bases. The CDR3 runs 12 residues. CDR3 amino acids: CASSNPGTEAFF. The CDR3, as DNA: TGCGCCAGCTCAAACCCCGGGACTGAAGCTTTCTTT. The full variable domain, completed using reference TRBV5-1 and TRBJ1-1, is KAGVTQTPRYLIKTRGQQVTLSCSPISGHRSVSWYQQTPGQGLQFLFEYFSETQRNKGNFPGRFSGRQFSNSRSEMNVSTLELGDSALYLCASSNPGTEAFFGQGTRLTVV.

The V gene is TRBV19, the J gene TRBJ2-1, with D maybe TRBD2 (7 bases). Germline V lookup: CDR1 LNHDA, CDR2 SQIVND (reference sequence). The CDR3 sequence is 15 residues long. V was pared by 5 bases and J by 8 bases, with 19 bases between. The CDR3 protein is CASSVGGAGKDEQFF. The DNA of the CDR3 is TGTGCCAGTAGTGTGGGGGGGGCCGGTAAAGATGAGCAGTTCTTC.

The chain couples TRBV7-3 to TRBJ2-3; D is uncertain. The CDR3 runs 13 residues. Germline V gene sequence: CDR1 SGHTA, CDR2 FQGTGA. V lost 5 bases to trimming and J lost 0 bases, with 6 bases between them. The CDR3: CASSETSTDTQYF. CDR3 bases: TGTGCCAGCAGCGAGACTAGCACAGATACGCAGTATTTT.

The chain joins TRBV19 to TRBJ1-2, with 8 nucleotides matching TRBD1. V lost 3 bases and J lost 10; bases outside the gene matches: 10. Germline V gives CDR1 LNHDA, CDR2 SQIVND (reference sequence). This CDR3 has 14 residues. In DNA, the CDR3 is TGTGCCAGTAGTATTGATCGGAGGACAGGGCTCTACACCTTC. This sequence encodes CASSIDRRTGLYTF.

The genes are TRBV7-9 and TRBJ1-1, with D possibly matching TRBD1 (5 bases). The V end lost 7 bases, the J end lost 2 bases, and 11 bases lay between the germline ends. Germline V gene lookup returns CDR1 SEHNR and CDR2 FQNEAQ (reference sequence). CDR3 length: 13 residues. The CDR3 DNA reads as TGTGCCAGCAATTCGGGGGTAAACACTGAAGCTTTCTTT. Translation gives CASNSGVNTEAFF.

This clone occurred once. The chain has TRBV9 and TRBJ1-1; no definite D call. This CDR3 has 14 residues. Trimming pared 0 bases from V and 6 bases from J, leaving 12 bases between. Germline-derived CDR1 and CDR2 are SGDLS and YYNGEE. The CDR3 loop reads CASSVDPRPPEAFF. In DNA form, the CDR3 reads TGTGCCAGCAGCGTAGACCCGCGGCCTCCTGAAGCTTTCTTT. The full variable domain, with the rest looked up from reference TRBV9 and TRBJ1-1, is DSGVTQTPKHLITATGQRVTLRCSPRSGDLSVYWYQQSLDQGLQFLIQYYNGEERAKGNILERFSAQQFPDLHSELNLSSLELGDSALYFCASSVDPRPPEAFFGQGTRLTVV.

The V call is TRBV12-3 or TRBV12-4, the J call TRBJ1-1; perhaps TRBD1 as D (5 bases). The CDR3 contains 13 residues. V lost 3 bases to trimming and J lost 10 bases, with 15 bases between them. The DNA of the CDR3 is TGTGCCAGCAGTTTGCAGGACACAAGTGGAGCTTTCTTT. Translated, it gives CASSLQDTSGAFF.

This clone was detected a few times. The genes are TRBV10-3 and TRBJ2-2; 10 bases line up with TRBD2. Germline values: CDR1 ENHRY, CDR2 SYGVKD. V was clipped by 5 bases and J by 4 bases; unmatched bases: 13. This CDR3 is built from 18 residues. CDR3 sequence: CAISSVTSGGAPTGELFF. Written as DNA, the CDR3 is TGTGCCATCAGTTCCGTGACCAGCGGGGGGGCCCCCACCGGGGAGCTGTTTTTT.

The V gene is TRBV5-8, the J gene TRBJ2-1; 7 nucleotides match TRBD1. The CDR3 has 16 residues. Germline trimming cut 4 bases from V and 9 bases from J; bases unmatched to any gene: 16. Germline V lookup: CDR1 SGHTS, CDR2 YDEGEE. CDR3 in amino acids: CASSPPPGQSFGEQFF. The CDR3 DNA is TGTGCCAGCAGCCCCCCTCCGGGACAGTCGTTTGGTGAGCAGTTCTTC.

The genes are TRBV1 and TRBJ2-5; the table's TRBD2 call for D was not verified on the DNA. TRBV1 is classified as a pseudogene. The CDR3 contains 16 residues. The chain's CDR3 is CTSSQDGLADQETQYF. Here the CDR3 DNA reads TGCACCAGCAGCCAAGATGGGCTAGCGGACCAAGAGACCCAGTACTTC.

The chain combines TRBV5-1 with TRBJ2-5; tentatively, D is TRBD2 (5 bases). The CDR3 length is 16 residues. The germline CDR1 and CDR2 sequences are SGHRS and YFSETQ. Between the trimmed V and J ends, which lost 2 bases and 5 bases, there was a span of 19 bases. CDR3 coding DNA: TGCGCCAGCAGCTTAAGGCAAGCGAGGGCTTGGGAGACCCAGTACTTC. This translates into CASSLRQARAWETQYF.

This chain connects TRBV6-6 to TRBJ1-2; the D gene is possibly TRBD1 (6 bases). The V gene lost 5 bases and the J gene lost 4 bases, with 14 bases spanning the gap. Looked up from germline, CDR1 is MNHNY and CDR2 is SVGAGI (reference sequence). The length of the CDR3 is 14 residues. CDR3 region: CASSPRGAVYGYTF. CDR3 nucleotides: TGTGCCAGCAGTCCCCGGGGGGCCGTCTATGGCTACACCTTC.

The V and J genes are TRBV18 and TRBJ1-2; possible D gene TRBD1, 6 bases. V lost 3 bases and J lost 8, with 16 bases in between. Germline values: CDR1 KGHSH, CDR2 LQKENI. The CDR3 runs 14 residues. The CDR3 loop is CASSPPEGVVGYTF. The CDR3 bases are TGTGCCAGCTCACCCCCAGAGGGGGTTGTGGGCTACACCTTC.

The chain uses TRBV28 and TRBJ1-1, with D unclear. This CDR3 comprises 15 residues. V lost 6 bases, J lost 1 base, and 15 bases lay in between. Germline V gives CDR1 MDHEN, CDR2 SYDVKM. The CDR3 reads CASRIPLSGNTEAFF. The CDR3 region has the DNA TGTGCCAGCAGGATCCCCCTATCGGGGAACACTGAAGCTTTCTTT.

V gene TRBV6-2 or TRBV6-3 combines with J gene TRBJ2-7, with D unclear. The CDR3 has 14 amino acids. Trimming removed 4 bases at V and 3 bases at J, with 13 bases between. CDR1 and CDR2 (germline): MNHEY, SVGEGT. The CDR3 nucleotides read TGTGCCAGCAGTTTCTCTAGTCTCGTCTACGAGCAGTACTTC. It specifies CASSFSSLVYEQYF.

The V call is TRBV25-1, the J call TRBJ2-1; tentatively, D is TRBD2 (6 bases). V gave up 1 base and J gave up 5 bases, with 18 bases separating them. This CDR3 has 17 amino acids. CDR1 and CDR2 (germline): MGHDK, SYGVNS. CDR3 nucleotides: TGTGCCAGCAGTGAATCCACTAGCTGGGCGACGGACAATGAGCAGTTCTTC. Encoded protein: CASSESTSWATDNEQFF.

The CDR3 coding sequence is TGTGCCACCAGTGAGACTAGCGGGAGGGACAATGAGCAGTTCTTC. This translates into CATSETSGRDNEQFF. This chain links TRBV24-1 with TRBJ2-1, with 14 bases matching TRBD2. Per the germline V gene, CDR1 is KGHDR and CDR2 is SFDVKD. Trimming at V came to 4 bases and at J to 5 bases, leaving 0 bases not matched to a gene. The CDR3 loop spans 15 amino acids.

The V call is TRBV29-1, the J call TRBJ1-1; 10 bases agree with TRBD1. This CDR3 has 15 amino acids. Germline CDR1 and CDR2: SQVTM and ANQGSEA. The ends lost 7 bases at V and 4 bases at J; junction bases unmatched: 12. CDR3 in amino acids: CSGLDRGRGGTEAFF. The CDR3 bases are TGCAGCGGCCTAGACAGGGGGCGAGGCGGCACTGAAGCTTTCTTT.